Listed below are T cell receptor beta chains from one sample, sequenced in a study of CD8 T cells in ankylosing spondylitis. TCRdb re-analysed the 5' RACE reads in MiXCR, keeping a single row per CDR3 protein. The sample consists of about 170,000 distinct CDR3 sequences, about a sixth of them appearing once. Input material: blood, either unsorted or a sorted T cell fraction (not recorded which). These receptors all stem from a male donor with ankylosing spondylitis or in good health (not recorded which). The CDR3 runs from the conserved cysteine through the conserved F or W. A D gene is named only where the DNA matches it firmly. Not every row has a clone size; where given, it reads once, few, many or a size class.

v_call: TRBV4-1; d_call: NA; clone_size: many; j_call: TRBJ2-7; cdr3_nt: TGCGCCAGCAGCCAAGATCGGGGACTGATTAACCTCTACGAGCAGTACTTC; cdr3_aa: CASSQDRGLINLYEQYF
v_call: TRBV7-2; d_call: NA; clone_size: once; j_call: TRBJ2-3; cdr3_nt: TGTGCCAGCAGCTTAGGGTCGGGACGGGTCACAGATACGCAGTATTTT; cdr3_aa: CASSLGSGRVTDTQYF
v_call: TRBV6-6; d_call: TRBD1; clone_size: NA; j_call: TRBJ2-7; cdr3_nt: TGTGCCAGCAGCCTCCGACAGGGCTACGAGCAGTACTTC; cdr3_aa: CASSLRQGYEQYF
v_call: TRBV3-1; d_call: NA; clone_size: NA; j_call: TRBJ2-7; cdr3_nt: TGTGCCAGCAGCCAGAGCTACTACGAGCAGTACTTC; cdr3_aa: CASSQSYYEQYF
v_call: TRBV5-1; d_call: TRBD1; clone_size: many; j_call: TRBJ2-7; cdr3_nt: TGCGCCAGCAGCTTGGGACAGGGGGCGAACACACCCTACGAGCAGTACTTC; cdr3_aa: CASSLGQGANTPYEQYF
v_call: TRBV2; d_call: NA; clone_size: few; j_call: TRBJ2-5; cdr3_nt: TGTGCCAGCAACAGGGTGGGAGAGACCCAGTACTTC; cdr3_aa: CASNRVGETQYF
v_call: TRBV4-1; d_call: NA; clone_size: many; j_call: TRBJ1-4; cdr3_nt: TGCGCCAGCAGGAGGGGTGCGGATGAAAAACTGTTTTTT; cdr3_aa: CASRRGADEKLFF
v_call: TRBV6-2/TRBV6-3; d_call: NA; clone_size: many; j_call: TRBJ2-7; cdr3_nt: TGTGCCAGCAGTTACGGCCAGGGTAGCCCCTACGAGCAGTACTTC; cdr3_aa: CASSYGQGSPYEQYF
v_call: TRBV2; d_call: NA; clone_size: many; j_call: TRBJ2-5; cdr3_nt: TGTGCCAGCAGCGCTTCTAGCGCGGAGACCCAGTACTTC; cdr3_aa: CASSASSAETQYF
v_call: TRBV11-2; d_call: NA; clone_size: NA; j_call: TRBJ1-3; cdr3_nt: TGTGCCAGCAGCCGGACAGCCTCTGGAAACACCATATATTTT; cdr3_aa: CASSRTASGNTIYF
v_call: TRBV28; d_call: TRBD2; clone_size: NA; j_call: TRBJ2-7; cdr3_nt: TGTGCCAGCAGTTTATGGACTAGCGGTCACTACGAGCAGTACTTC; cdr3_aa: CASSLWTSGHYEQYF
v_call: TRBV28; d_call: TRBD1; clone_size: NA; j_call: TRBJ1-5; cdr3_nt: TGTGGCAGCAGTTTATTAATGACAGGGAGGAGGCCTAATCAGCCCCAGCATTTT; cdr3_aa: CGSSLLMTGRRPNQPQHF
v_call: TRBV29-1; d_call: TRBD1; clone_size: NA; j_call: TRBJ1-1; cdr3_nt: TGCAGCGTTTTGGACAGGGTGAACACTGAAGCTTTCTTT; cdr3_aa: CSVLDRVNTEAFF
v_call: TRBV5-1; d_call: NA; clone_size: many; j_call: TRBJ1-2; cdr3_nt: TGCGCCAGCAGCTTGGGTTCGTTGGGAAGGCATGGAAATATCAACTATGGCTACACCTTC; cdr3_aa: CASSLGSLGRHGNINYGYTF